The sample holds a few counts of the clone carrying this T cell receptor beta chain. The data were taken from a study of early T cells in non-severe SARS-CoV-2 infection. Germline loops: CDR1 LGHDT, CDR2 YNNKEL (reference sequence). The V gene end was trimmed by 0 bases and the J gene end by 6 bases; junction bases not matched to a gene: 8. This CDR3 is built from 16 residues. Individual cDNA molecules each received unique molecular identifiers attached to them. TCRdb processed the 5' RACE reads anew with MiXCR; each CDR3 protein has one entry. The sample includes around 82,000 distinct CDR3 sequences, around 10% seen only once; the top ten take roughly 4.7%.

This rearrangement joins TRBV3-1 to TRBJ2-3; 8 bases line up with TRBD2. The sequenced sample consisted of whole blood. This TCR was sampled from an adult who was a healthcare worker with PCR-confirmed SARS-CoV-2 infection or an uninfected control (not recorded which). The chain's CDR3 is CASSQDSGASGDTQYF. Written as DNA, the CDR3 is TGTGCCAGCAGCCAAGATAGCGGGGCCTCAGGGGATACGCAGTATTTT.